The entry below gives a single T cell receptor (beta chain) sequence along with its context. No cognate antigen has been identified for it. Base-call qualities are not available, and no considerably larger clone is one nucleotide away. Taken from the germline V gene, the CDR1 and CDR2 loops are LGHNA and YSLEER. V ends up 0 bases short and J 1 base short, with an unmatched junction base count of 12. From its cysteine to its phenylalanine, the CDR3 spans 20 amino acids. Of the read, only the CDR3 DNA is kept; its 60 bases are in frame from base 1. The data stem from a study of OX40 agonist ivuxolimab in advanced cancers. In terms of the full investigation: Ivuxolimab, which targeted the costimulatory receptor OX40 (CD134), was an agonistic, fully human IgG2 monoclonal antibody. Intravenous ivuxolimab was administered to patients every 2 weeks at six dose levels: 0.01, 0.1, 0.3, 1.5, 3 and 10 mg/kg. Among the approximately 54 dose-escalation patients, 19 had hepatocellular carcinoma, around 15 melanoma, 9 renal cell carcinoma and 9 head and neck cancer. A male proportion of around 83% and a mean age of 60 years, ranging from about 20 to 80, were recorded for the dose-escalation cohort. Patients were allowed to have had prior anti-PD-1, anti-PD-L1 or anti-CTLA-4 therapy, and around 37% of the dose-escalation patients had previously received checkpoint inhibitors. Partial responses occurred in three dose-escalation patients, of whom one had hepatocellular carcinoma and two had cutaneous melanoma. Peripheral TCRbeta sequencing aimed to test whether ivuxolimab altered TCR sequence diversity and caused clonal T-cell expansion. The paper reports the monotherapy dose-escalation portion (N of about 54 patients) of the phase I ivuxolimab trial.

The trial excluded patients who had a history of autoimmune disease or were on systemic immunosuppression. Peripheral blood for TCR sequencing was drawn from every dose cohort at baseline, at cycle 4 day 1 and at cycle 7 day 1. Samples came from an open-label, multicenter, first-in-human phase I dose-escalation trial of ivuxolimab. The trial enrolled adults with locally advanced or metastatic head and neck squamous cell, hepatocellular, melanoma or renal cell carcinoma. Before TCR sequencing, CD4+ T cells and CD8+ T cells were sorted from peripheral blood as separate populations. General study outcomes and caveats: Low levels of normalized T-cell clonal expansion were also seen in some patients who did not respond. The antigen specificity of the clonally expanded peripheral T cells was not determined. Partial responders in the 0.1-3.0 mg/kg groups had among the lowest normalized peripheral clonal expansion, especially among CD8+ T cells. After ivuxolimab, more expanded clones were found on average in CD8+ T cells than in CD4+ T cells. Clonal expansion of both CD4+ and CD8+ blood T cells was observed from baseline to week 6 at doses 0.1 to 3.0 mg/kg.

For sequencing of the TCRbeta CDR3 region, genomic DNA was extracted from the sorted cells. The immunoSEQ Assay was used for sequencing of TCRbeta CDR3 regions. As stored in TCRdb, this immuneACCESS dataset retains in-frame rearrangements with V and J assigned. A fraction of the clones does not appear; measured against another copy, unresolved V genes explain less than half of the discrepancy, and the remainder lacks a known reason. The sample table records approximately 80,000 clones; approximately 92% of these occur just once. 0.15% to 0.2% of the sample goes to the ten largest clones. This TCR came from an adult with an advanced solid tumor such as melanoma, head and neck, liver or kidney cancer. The sample here was CD4+ or CD8+ T cells sorted from blood, taken in a trial of the OX40 agonist ivuxolimab. Recombination connected TRBV4-3 to TRBJ1-5, with 10 bases in between that match TRBD1. The CDR3 is CASSQDWDRGTGWSNQPQHF. DNA sequence: TGCGCCAGCAGCCAAGATTGGGACAGGGGAACGGGTTGGAGCAATCAGCCCCAGCATTTT.